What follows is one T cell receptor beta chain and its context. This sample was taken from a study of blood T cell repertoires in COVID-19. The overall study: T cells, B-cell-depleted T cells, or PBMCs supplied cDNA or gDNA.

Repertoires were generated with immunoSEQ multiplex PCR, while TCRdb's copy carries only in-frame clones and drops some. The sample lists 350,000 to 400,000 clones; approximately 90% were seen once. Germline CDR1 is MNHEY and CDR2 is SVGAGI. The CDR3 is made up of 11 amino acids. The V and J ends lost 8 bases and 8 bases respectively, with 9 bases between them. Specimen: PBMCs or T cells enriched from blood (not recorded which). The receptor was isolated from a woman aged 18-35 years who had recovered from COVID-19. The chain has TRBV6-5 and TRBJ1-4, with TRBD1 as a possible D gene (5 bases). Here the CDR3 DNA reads TGTGCCAGCGGGGAGGGGGAAAAACTGTTTTTT. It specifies CASGEGEKLFF.